The entry below gives a single T cell receptor (beta chain) sequence along with its context. Its antigen is not identified. Its ends do not fully match the called genes, so a read error is possible. Germline-derived CDR1 and CDR2 are SGHAT and FQNNGV. The CDR3 is made up of 16 amino acids. These data come from a study of glioma-infiltrating T cells after dendritic cell vaccination. Study context: Dendritic cell vaccination trial patients had either newly diagnosed or recurrent glioblastoma. Regarding the study as a whole: Survival was not directly related to TCR clonality in these patients.

Noted time point: after dendritic cell vaccination, including at tumor progression/relapse. None of the glioblastoma patients had an isocitrate dehydrogenase mutation. The immunoSEQ assay amplified TCRB CDR3 from up to roughly 2 ug DNA. Generated by immunoSEQ multiplex PCR, the TCRdb table keeps only in-frame clones and is missing some. The sample yields around 78,000 clones, more than 75% seen once. The sequencing here drew on blood, taken after dendritic cell vaccination. This sequence originates from a human donor with glioblastoma. This sequence joins TRBV11-2 and TRBJ2-7; the D is unclear. The CDR3 loop reads CATSFSPSGTVREQYF. The CDR3 bases are TGTGCCACCAGCTTCTCCCCTTCAGGAACAGTCCGCGAGCAGTACTTC.